Listed below are T cell receptor beta chains from one sample, sequenced in a study of blood T cell repertoires in COVID-19. TCRdb keeps only in-frame clones here, not all; method: immunoSEQ multiplex PCR. This sample has fewer than 250,000 clones, with over 75% found just once. Sequencing used peripheral blood. Receptors originate from a woman aged 40 to 50 with acute or convalescent COVID-19. Each CDR3 is given without its conserved first and last residue. Fields, in order: V gene, J gene, CDR3 protein.

>TRBV5-1|TRBJ1-1
ASSLGRDTEAF
>TRBV19|TRBJ1-5
ASSIGGVNQPQH
>TRBV10-3|TRBJ1-2
AISWDSVNGYT
>TRBV5-1|TRBJ1-1
ASSNRLPNTEAF
>TRBV6-5|TRBJ1-2
ASSSEAQGMGGYT
>TRBV6-1|TRBJ1-1
ASSEARRAII
>TRBV7-8|TRBJ1-2
ASSPTTGGPYGYT
>TRBV24-1|TRBJ2-1
ATSDGDNHINEQF
>TRBV11-2|TRBJ1-6
ASRSTGTNSPLH
>TRBV5-4|TRBJ2-3
ASTPFGVTDTQY
>TRBV10-3|TRBJ2-2
AISEGVGAGELF